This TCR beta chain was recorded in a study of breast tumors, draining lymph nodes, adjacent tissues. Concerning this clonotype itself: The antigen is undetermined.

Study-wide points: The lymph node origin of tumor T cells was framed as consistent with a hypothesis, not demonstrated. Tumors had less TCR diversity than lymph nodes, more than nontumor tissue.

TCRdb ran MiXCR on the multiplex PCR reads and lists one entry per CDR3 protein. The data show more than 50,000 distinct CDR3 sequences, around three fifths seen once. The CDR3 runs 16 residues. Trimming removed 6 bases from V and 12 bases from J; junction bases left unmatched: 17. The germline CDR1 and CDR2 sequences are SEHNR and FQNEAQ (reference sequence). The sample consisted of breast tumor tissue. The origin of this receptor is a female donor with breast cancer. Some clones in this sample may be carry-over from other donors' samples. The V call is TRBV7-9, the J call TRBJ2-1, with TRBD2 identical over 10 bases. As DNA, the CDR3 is TGTGCCAGCAGTGCGGGGCTAGCGGGAGCGGCTGATACGCAGTTCTTC. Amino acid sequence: CASSAGLAGAADTQFF.